This T cell receptor beta chain emerged from a study of T cell clonality in common variable immunodeficiency. Clones were sequenced by immunoSEQ multiplex PCR, and TCRdb holds only the in-frame ones, with some missing. The repertoire consists of around 45,000 clones, none detected only once. Germline V lookup: CDR1 ENHRY, CDR2 SYGVKD. The CDR3 runs 13 residues. Trimming left V 6 bases short and J 7 bases short, with 15 bases between. This clone appeared many times. The read halts 3 residues ahead of the CDR3 end, with the missing end drawn from the germline J gene. The receptor was isolated from a person aged 18-69 years in good health. Sequencing was carried out using peripheral blood mononuclear cells. This chain uses TRBV10-3 with TRBJ1-2, with D possibly TRBD1 on 6 matching bases. The CDR3 region is CAISSQGEGGYTF. Incomplete CDR3 DNA: TGTGCCATCAGCTCACAGGGAGAGGGTGGC.